This T cell receptor beta chain was sequenced during a study of T-cell reconstitution after alpha-beta-depleted transplantation in children. Study-wide points: Reportedly, roughly two months post-transplant, alpha-beta T cells arose from several hundred expanded graft clones. When one year had passed after transplant, most T-cell counts and diversity came from newly produced T cells.

Germline values: CDR1 MNHEY, CDR2 SVGEGT. This CDR3 comprises 14 residues. Deletions cut 5 bases from V and 4 bases from J, with 12 bases between. Unique molecular identifiers tagged the TCRbeta library. In TCRdb, the PCR reads were re-called with MiXCR into one record per CDR3 protein. The table lists 200,000 to 250,000 distinct CDR3 sequences, approximately 10% of them singletons. In its sample, this clonotype was seen many times. Its antigen is not known. The TCR originated in a child under two years old with acute myeloid leukemia, due to receive a stem cell transplant. V usage is TRBV6-2 or TRBV6-3 and J usage is TRBJ1-5; D possibly corresponds to TRBD1 (6 bases). The source material was PBMCs, sampled before TCRalphabeta/CD19-depleted stem cell transplant. CDR3 residues: CASSPITGNQPQHF. The CDR3 coding sequence is TGTGCCAGCAGTCCTATCACAGGGAATCAGCCCCAGCATTTT.